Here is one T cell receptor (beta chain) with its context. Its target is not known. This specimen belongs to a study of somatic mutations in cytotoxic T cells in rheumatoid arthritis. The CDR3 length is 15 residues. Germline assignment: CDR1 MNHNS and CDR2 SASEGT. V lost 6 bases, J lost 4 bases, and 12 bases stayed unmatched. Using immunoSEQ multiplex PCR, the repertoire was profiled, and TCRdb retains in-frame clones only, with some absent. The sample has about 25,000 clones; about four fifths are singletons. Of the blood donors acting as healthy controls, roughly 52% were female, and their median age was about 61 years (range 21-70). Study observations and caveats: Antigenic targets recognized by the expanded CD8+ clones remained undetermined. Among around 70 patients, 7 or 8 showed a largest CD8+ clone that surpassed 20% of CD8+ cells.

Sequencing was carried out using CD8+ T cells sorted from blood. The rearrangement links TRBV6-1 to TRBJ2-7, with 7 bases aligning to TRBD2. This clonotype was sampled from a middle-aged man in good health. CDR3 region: CASSLPAGVRYEQYF. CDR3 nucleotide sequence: TGTGCCAGCAGCCTACCGGCGGGAGTTAGGTACGAGCAGTACTTC.